The TCR beta chain described here comes from a study of regulatory T cells in long-lasting Graves disease. For the study at large: Antithyroid drug exposure in newly diagnosed Graves' patients had lasted under 3 months.

This clonotype was seen ten or more times. Its antigen is not known. The time point denotes: newly diagnosed GD, antithyroid drugs for less than 3 months. Generation of the TCR library employed RNA extracted from PBMCs. Investigators prepared the TCR beta libraries by applying iRepertoire HTBI primers and Arm-PCR of CDR3 regions. TCRdb re-analysed the multiplex PCR reads in MiXCR, keeping a single row per CDR3 protein. This sample has 620,000 or so distinct CDR3 sequences, with roughly 15% found just once. Trimming removed 6 bases at V and 0 bases at J, with 15 bases between. This CDR3 spans 16 amino acids. Study findings and constraints: Persistent cases favored TRBV28, TRBJ1-2 and TRBJ2-5.

These same records also appear under a second study, on T cells in Graves' hyperthyroidism and ophthalmopathy.

This TCR was recovered from a woman younger than 45 with Graves disease. The chain joins TRBV12-3 or TRBV12-4 to TRBJ2-1, with a weak D call TRBD2 (5 bases). Sequencing used peripheral blood mononuclear cells (PBMCs), obtained at new diagnosis, from a patient treated with antithyroid drugs. The CDR3 sequence is CASRNGLVSSYNEQFF. In nucleotides, the CDR3 is TGTGCCAGCAGGAACGGACTTGTGAGCTCCTACAATGAGCAGTTCTTC.